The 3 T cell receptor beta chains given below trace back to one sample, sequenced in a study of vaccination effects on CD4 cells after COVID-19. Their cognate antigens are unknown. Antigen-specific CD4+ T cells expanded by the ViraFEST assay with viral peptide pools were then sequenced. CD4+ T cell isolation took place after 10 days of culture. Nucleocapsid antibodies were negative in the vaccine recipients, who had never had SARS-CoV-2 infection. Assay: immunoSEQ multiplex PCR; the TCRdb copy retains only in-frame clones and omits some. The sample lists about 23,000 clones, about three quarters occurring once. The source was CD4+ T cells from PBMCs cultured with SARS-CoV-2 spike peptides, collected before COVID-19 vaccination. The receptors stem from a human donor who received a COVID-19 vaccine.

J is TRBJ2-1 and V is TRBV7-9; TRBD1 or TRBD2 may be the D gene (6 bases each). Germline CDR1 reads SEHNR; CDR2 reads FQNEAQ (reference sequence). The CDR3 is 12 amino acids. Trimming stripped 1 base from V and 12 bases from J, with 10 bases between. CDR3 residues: CASSLEGGRQFF. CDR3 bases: TGTGCCAGCAGCTTAGAGGGGGGTAGGCAGTTCTTC.

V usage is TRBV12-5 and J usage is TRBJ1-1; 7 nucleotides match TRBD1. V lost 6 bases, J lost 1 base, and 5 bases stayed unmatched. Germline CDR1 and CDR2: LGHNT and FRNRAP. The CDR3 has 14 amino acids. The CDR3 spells CASGDRERNTEAFF. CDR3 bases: TGTGCTAGTGGAGACAGGGAAAGGAACACTGAAGCTTTCTTT.

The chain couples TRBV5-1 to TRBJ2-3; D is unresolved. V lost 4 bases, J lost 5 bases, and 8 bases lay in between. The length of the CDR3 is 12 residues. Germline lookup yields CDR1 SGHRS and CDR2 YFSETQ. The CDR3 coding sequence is TGCGCCAGCAGCCTGTATGGAGATACGCAGTATTTT. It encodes CASSLYGDTQYF.